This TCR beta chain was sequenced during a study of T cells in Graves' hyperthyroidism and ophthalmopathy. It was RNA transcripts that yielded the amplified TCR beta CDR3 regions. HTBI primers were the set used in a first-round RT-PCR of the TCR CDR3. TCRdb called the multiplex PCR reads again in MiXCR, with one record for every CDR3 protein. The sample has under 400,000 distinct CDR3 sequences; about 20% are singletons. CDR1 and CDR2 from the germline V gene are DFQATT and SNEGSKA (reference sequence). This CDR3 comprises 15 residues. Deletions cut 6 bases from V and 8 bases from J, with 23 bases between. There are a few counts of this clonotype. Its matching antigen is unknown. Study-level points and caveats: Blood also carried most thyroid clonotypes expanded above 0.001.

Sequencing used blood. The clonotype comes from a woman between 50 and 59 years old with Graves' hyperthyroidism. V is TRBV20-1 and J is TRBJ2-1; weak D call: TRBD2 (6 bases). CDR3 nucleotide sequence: TGCAGTGCCCGACGGGTCGGGGGACCCTTGGATGAGCAGTTCTTC. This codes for CSARRVGGPLDEQFF.